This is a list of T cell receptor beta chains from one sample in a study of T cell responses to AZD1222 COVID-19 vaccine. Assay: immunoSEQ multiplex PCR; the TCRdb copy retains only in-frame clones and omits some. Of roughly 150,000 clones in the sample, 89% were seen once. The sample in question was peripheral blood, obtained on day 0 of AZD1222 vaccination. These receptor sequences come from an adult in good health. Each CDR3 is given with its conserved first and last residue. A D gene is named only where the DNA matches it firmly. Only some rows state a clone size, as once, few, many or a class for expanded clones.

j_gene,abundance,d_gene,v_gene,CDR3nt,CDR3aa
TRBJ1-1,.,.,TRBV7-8,TGTGCCAGCAGCTTAGCTGGTTCCAGGGCGAACACTGAAGCTTTCTTT,CASSLAGSRANTEAFF
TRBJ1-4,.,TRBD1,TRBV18,TGTGCCAGCTCACCCCAGGGGGCTAATGAAAAACTGTTTTTT,CASSPQGANEKLFF
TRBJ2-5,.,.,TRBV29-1,TGCAGCGTTGATCGGCAGGGCGGGCGAGAGACCCAGTACTTC,CSVDRQGGRETQYF
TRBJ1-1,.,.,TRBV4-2,TGTGCCAGCAGCCAAGATCGGTCCGGGGTGGGCACTGAAGCTTTCTTT,CASSQDRSGVGTEAFF
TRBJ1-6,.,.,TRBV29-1,TGCAGCGCCGGGGACGGTCTAAATTCACCCCTCCACTTT,CSAGDGLNSPLHF
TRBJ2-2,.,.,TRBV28,TGTGCCAGCAGTTCCAGGAACACCGGGGAGCTGTTTTTT,CASSSRNTGELFF
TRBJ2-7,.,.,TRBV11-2,TGTGCCAGCAGCCAAATCTACGAGCAGTACTTC,CASSQIYEQYF
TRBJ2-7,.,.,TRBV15,TGTGCCACCAGCAGAAGCGACAGGATATACGAGCAGTACTTC,CATSRSDRIYEQYF
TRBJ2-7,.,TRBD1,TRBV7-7,TGTGCTAGCAGCTTAGTTGGTGACAGGGACTACGAGCAGTACTTC,CASSLVGDRDYEQYF
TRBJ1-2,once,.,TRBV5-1,TGCGCCAGCAGCATCGGACCTCCCCAGGCGGGAACTACCAGGGGCTACACCTTC,CASSIGPPQAGTTRGYTF
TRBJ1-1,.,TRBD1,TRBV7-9,TGTGCCAGCAGCTCGGGGGACAGGCGGGGAACTGAAGCTTTCTTT,CASSSGDRRGTEAFF
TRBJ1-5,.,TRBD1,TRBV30,TGTGCCTGGAGTCCTCCGGACAGGGATCATCAGCCCCAGCATTTT,CAWSPPDRDHQPQHF
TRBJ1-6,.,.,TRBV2,TGTGCCAGCAGTGAATTGGGGGTCTCACAGAATTCACCCCTCCACTTT,CASSELGVSQNSPLHF
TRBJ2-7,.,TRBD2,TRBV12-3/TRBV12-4,TGTGCCAGCGGGGGGGGTCCGTCCTACGAGCAGTACTTC,CASGGGPSYEQYF
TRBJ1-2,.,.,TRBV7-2,TGTGCCAGCAGCTACGGGTTAACCTATGGCTACACCTTC,CASSYGLTYGYTF
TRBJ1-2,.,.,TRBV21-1,TGTGCCAGCAGCAAAGAATTCACCACAGGGGCGGTCGGAGGCTACACCTTC,CASSKEFTTGAVGGYTF
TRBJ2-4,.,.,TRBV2,TGTGCCAGCAGTACAGGGTCGGGCAAAAACATTCAGTACTTC,CASSTGSGKNIQYF
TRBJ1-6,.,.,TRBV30,TGTGCCTGGAGTACCCTGGGCGGGGGTTCCTATAATTCACCCCTCCACTTT,CAWSTLGGGSYNSPLHF
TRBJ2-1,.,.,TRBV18,TGTGCCAGCTCACCACTAGGTAGCTCCTACAATGAGCAGTTCTTC,CASSPLGSSYNEQFF
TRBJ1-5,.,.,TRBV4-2,TGTGCCAGCAGCCAGGAAAGGGGGAGAGGTTACAATCAGCCCCAGCATTTT,CASSQERGRGYNQPQHF
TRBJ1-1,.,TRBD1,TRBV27,TGTGCCAGCAGACTACAGGGGGCGGCTGAAGCTTTCTTT,CASRLQGAAEAFF
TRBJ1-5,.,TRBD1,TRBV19,TGTGCCAGTAGTATCCCGGCCACAGGGGGCCGACAGCCCCAGCATTTT,CASSIPATGGRQPQHF
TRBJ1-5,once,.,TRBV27,TGTGCCAGCAGTTTATTGGGGTTACAGGATCATCAGCCCCAGCATTTT,CASSLLGLQDHQPQHF
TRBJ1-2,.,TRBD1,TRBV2,TGTGCCAGCAGTGACAATCGGGACAGATATGGCTACACCTTC,CASSDNRDRYGYTF
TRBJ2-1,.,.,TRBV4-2,TGTGCCAGCAGCCAAGAGCTACCACAATCCGGCCAGGAGCAGTTCTTC,CASSQELPQSGQEQFF
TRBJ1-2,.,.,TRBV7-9,TGTGCCAGCTCCCTGGGGGACTCTAACTATGGCTACACCTTC,CASSLGDSNYGYTF
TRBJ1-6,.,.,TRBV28,TGTGCCAGCAGTTTGGGTATCGTTAGGTGGACATACCTCCACTTT,CASSLGIVRWTYLHF
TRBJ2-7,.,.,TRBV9,TGTGCCAGCAGCCCGGGGCTCGAGCAGTACTTC,CASSPGLEQYF
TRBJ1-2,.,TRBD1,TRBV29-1,TGCAGCCTCAGACAGGGAGGTAGCTATGGCTACACCTTC,CSLRQGGSYGYTF
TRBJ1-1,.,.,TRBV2,TGTGCCAGCAGCCCACTGGACTTCGAAGCTTTCTTT,CASSPLDFEAFF
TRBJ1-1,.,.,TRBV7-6,TGTGCCAGCAGCTTAAACAGGGCGACTGAAGCTTTCTTT,CASSLNRATEAFF
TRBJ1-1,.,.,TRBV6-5,TGTGCCAGCAGTTACTCGCTTGCGGTGAACACTGAAGCTTTCTTT,CASSYSLAVNTEAFF
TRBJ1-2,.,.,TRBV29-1,TGCAGCGCCGTGATGGACTATGGCTACACCTTC,CSAVMDYGYTF
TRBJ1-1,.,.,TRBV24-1,TGTGCCACCAGTGATTTTGAAATTGAAGCTTTCTTT,CATSDFEIEAFF
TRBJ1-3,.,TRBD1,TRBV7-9,TGTGCCGGCACGGACAGGAACTCTGGAAACACCATATATTTT,CAGTDRNSGNTIYF